Included here is one TCR beta chain sequence, with context. Its antigen remains unidentified. The CDR3 loop spans 15 amino acids. V lost 3 bases, J lost 1 base, and 5 bases stayed unmatched. In germline, CDR1 is KGHSH, CDR2 LQKENI. The entry originates in a study of cytomegalovirus exposure and HLA in healthy donors. Background on the study: Of all 400 or so donors who were genotyped, 70% to 85% belonged to the Caucasian-associated ancestry cluster.

The PCR ran on 60 Vbeta and 13 Jbeta primers. Generated by immunoSEQ multiplex PCR, the TCRdb table keeps only in-frame clones and is missing some. Found here are 140,000 or so clones, more than 60% of them singletons; the top ten hold roughly 1.9%. Study outcomes and limitations: Presence/absence analyses rested on an assumption that sequencing depth was roughly uniform across donors. Later on, an analysis tied roughly 17,000 TCR beta sequences to HLA alleles at 0.05 false discovery rate. The study flagged fewer than 200 TCR beta chains as cytomegalovirus-associated.

The chain couples TRBV18 to TRBJ1-1; TRBD1 matches at 7 bases. The sequencing input was PBMCs. The receptor was derived from a male donor in good health and CMV-seronegative. The chain's CDR3 is CASSPIQGGNTEAFF. Written as DNA, the CDR3 is TGTGCCAGCTCACCGATTCAGGGGGGGAACACTGAAGCTTTCTTT.